This section outlines one TCR beta chain sequence together with its context. The CDR3 runs to 19 residues. Germline V lookup: CDR1 LGHDT, CDR2 YNNKEL (reference sequence). The V gene end was trimmed by 0 bases and the J gene end by 6 bases; junction bases not matched to a gene: 13. These data originate in a study of blood T cell repertoires in COVID-19. Study information: The study drew acute and convalescent COVID-19 samples from the United States, Italy and Spain.

Sequencing used immunoSEQ multiplex PCR; TCRdb keeps in-frame clones, though not all of them. The profile shows more than 50,000 clones, over 75% of them singletons. Sequenced sample: peripheral blood. The TCR comes from a man older than 75 with acute or convalescent COVID-19. The V and J genes are TRBV3-1 (or the pseudogene TRBV3-2) and TRBJ2-1; 11 nucleotides line up with TRBD2. The CDR3 DNA reads TGTGCCAGCAGCCAAGACTGGGGTAGCGGGGGGGCCTTCTTCAATGAGCAGTTCTTC. Its translation: CASSQDWGSGGAFFNEQFF.